The clone carrying this TCR beta chain has just a few counts. As yet, its antigen is unknown. This sample is part of a study of cytomegalovirus exposure and HLA in healthy donors. Background on the study: An early release of data contained 80 million to 85 million unique TCRs, which came from HLA-typed donors.

CDR1 is MGHDK and CDR2 is SYGVNS in the germline V gene. This CDR3 spans 15 amino acids. V was pared by 3 bases and J by 7 bases, with 13 bases between. General study results and limits: A later examination showed that TCR association rates differed by HLA locus, with DRB1 most and HLA-C fewest. With further analysis later on, most CMV-associated TCR beta chains appeared HLA-restricted.

The PCR used 60 Vbeta and 13 Jbeta primers. Clones were read by immunoSEQ multiplex PCR, and TCRdb kept only the in-frame ones, dropping some. This sample has 100,000 to 150,000 clones, with 76% found just once. The material sequenced was PBMCs. The chain uses TRBV25-1 and TRBJ1-6; D gene uncertain. The TCR originated in a man in his forties or fifties in good health and CMV-seronegative. The CDR3 here is CASSEGHSYNSPLHF. CDR3 DNA sequence: TGTGCCAGCAGTGAGGGTCACAGTTACAATTCACCCCTCCACTTT. Full variable domain (rest looked up from reference TRBV25-1 and TRBJ1-6): EADIYQTPRYLVIGTGKKITLECSQTMGHDKMYWYQQDPGMELHLIHYSYGVNSTEKGDLSSESTVSRIRTEHFPLTLESARPSHTSQYLCASSEGHSYNSPLHFGNGTRLTVT.